The rows below give T cell receptor beta chains drawn from one sample of a study of blood T cell repertoires in COVID-19. Using immunoSEQ multiplex PCR, the repertoire was profiled, and TCRdb retains in-frame clones only, with some absent. The sample contains around 46,000 clones, 70% to 90% of which appear only once. The sequenced sample was PBMCs or T cells enriched from blood (not recorded which). The source is a woman aged 50 to 65 who had recovered from COVID-19. CDR3s include the opening cysteine and the closing phenylalanine or tryptophan. Each record gives: J gene, D gene, V gene, CDR3 DNA, CDR3 protein. A D gene is named only where the DNA matches it firmly.

J: TRBJ1-2
D: TRBD1
V: TRBV28
DNA: TGTGCCAGCAGCTTGGGACAGAACTCATATGGCTACACCTTC
CDR3: CASSLGQNSYGYTF

J: TRBJ2-7
D: -
V: TRBV27
DNA: TGTGCCAGCAGTTTAGTTAGGGGACTCTACGAGCAGTACTTC
CDR3: CASSLVRGLYEQYF

J: TRBJ2-2
D: TRBD1
V: TRBV24-1
DNA: TGTGCCACCAGTACAGGGGAAAGTCACACCGGGGAGCTGTTTTTT
CDR3: CATSTGESHTGELFF

J: TRBJ2-1
D: TRBD2
V: TRBV5-1
DNA: TGCGCCAGCAGCACGGGGCTCAGCGGGGGAGCCTACAATGAGCAGTTCTTC
CDR3: CASSTGLSGGAYNEQFF

J: TRBJ1-2
D: -
V: TRBV19
DNA: TGTGCCAGTAGTAACTCCCAGGCCGCGTATGGCTACACCTTC
CDR3: CASSNSQAAYGYTF

J: TRBJ1-1
D: -
V: TRBV18
DNA: TGTGCCAGCTCACTCATAACACGAAACACTGAAGCTTTCTTT
CDR3: CASSLITRNTEAFF

J: TRBJ2-3
D: TRBD2
V: TRBV5-1
DNA: TGCGCCAGCAACCCAGGGACTAGCTCTGATACGCAGTATTTT
CDR3: CASNPGTSSDTQYF

J: TRBJ2-5
D: -
V: TRBV18
DNA: TGTGCCAGCTCACTACTAGCCGGTGGATGGGAGACCCAGTACTTC
CDR3: CASSLLAGGWETQYF

J: TRBJ1-4
D: -
V: TRBV5-6
DNA: TGTGCCAGCAGCTCGTACTACAGGGAAAAACTGTTTTTT
CDR3: CASSSYYREKLFF

J: TRBJ1-3
D: TRBD1
V: TRBV7-2
DNA: TGTGCCAGCCGGGGACAGCACGACTCTGGAAACACCATATATTTT
CDR3: CASRGQHDSGNTIYF

J: TRBJ2-5
D: TRBD1
V: TRBV10-1
DNA: TGCGCCAGCAGTGAGGTGGACAGGGTCGAGACCCAGTACTTC
CDR3: CASSEVDRVETQYF